This entry lists 32 T cell receptor beta chains sequenced from one sample in a study of blood T cell repertoires in COVID-19. The method was immunoSEQ multiplex PCR; TCRdb's version includes in-frame clones alone and lacks a portion of them. The repertoire holds some 200,000 clones, with roughly 84% as singletons. Material for sequencing was peripheral blood. These receptors were taken from a man aged 45 to 65 with active or convalescent COVID-19.

A few counts support this clone. The chain is built from TRBV4-1 and TRBJ1-6; no reliable D call. This CDR3 spans 14 amino acids. CDR1 is MGHRA, CDR2 YSYEKL, per germline. Trimming shortened V by 4 bases and J by 9 bases, and 13 bases separated the two germline ends. CDR3: CASSPPTTGSPLHF. CDR3 nucleotides: TGCGCCAGCAGCCCGCCCACGACTGGTTCACCCCTCCACTTT.

The rearrangement uses TRBV4-2 and TRBJ2-3; D not resolved. Trimming left V 4 bases short and J 2 bases short, with 13 bases between. Germline CDR1 and CDR2: LGHNA and YNFKEQ. This CDR3 contains 15 residues. In nucleotides, the CDR3 is TGTGCCAGCAGCCCACGTGAACTCAACACAGATACGCAGTATTTT. It specifies CASSPRELNTDTQYF.

CDR3 protein: CASSHRTGPRSGANVLTF. The CDR3, as DNA: TGTGCCAGCAGCCACCGGACAGGCCCCCGCTCTGGGGCCAACGTCCTGACTTTC. The chain uses TRBV7-2 and TRBJ2-6; TRBD1 matches at 7 bases. Trimming removed 5 bases from V and 0 bases from J; junction bases left unmatched: 10. The germline V gene has CDR1 SGHTA and CDR2 FQGNSA. The CDR3 extends over 18 amino acids.

This chain uses TRBV30 with TRBJ1-4, with TRBD1 matching 9 bases. CDR1 and CDR2 from the germline V gene are GTSNPN and SVGIG (reference sequence). The CDR3 runs to 14 residues. V lost 1 base and J lost 6; bases outside the gene matches: 3. The CDR3 nucleotides are TGTGCCTGGAGTGCGGACAGGGGTCATGAAAAACTGTTTTTT. It is translated as CAWSADRGHEKLFF.

CDR3 DNA: TGTGCCAGCAGTGGGCCCGGGACAGGGGTCACCTACGAGCAGTACTTC. Translating gives CASSGPGTGVTYEQYF. The V call is TRBV28, the J call TRBJ2-7; the match to TRBD1 covers 10 bases. V lost 5 bases to trimming and J lost 2 bases; unmatched junction nucleotides: 9. CDR1 is MDHEN, CDR2 SYDVKM, per germline. The CDR3 has 16 residues.

The sample holds one count of this clone. The rearrangement joins TRBV10-2 to TRBJ1-4, with TRBD1 matching 9 bases. Germline CDR1 WSHSY, CDR2 SAAADI. The J segment lost 7 bases and the V segment lost 2 bases, leaving 8 bases of the junction unmatched. CDR3 length: 16 amino acids. CDR3 sequence reads: CASSEVTGGSGEKLFF. CDR3 nucleotide sequence: TGCGCCAGCAGTGAGGTTACAGGGGGCTCGGGTGAAAAACTGTTTTTT.

This sequence joins TRBV3-1 (or the pseudogene TRBV3-2) and TRBJ2-2; 12 positions match TRBD2. The CDR3 has 19 residues. CDR1 and CDR2 (germline): LGHDT, YNNKEL (reference sequence). The ends lost 4 bases at V and 1 base at J; junction bases unmatched: 10. CDR3 sequence reads: CASSPKTSGGPLNTGELFF. In DNA form, the CDR3 reads TGTGCCAGCAGCCCGAAGACTAGCGGGGGCCCACTGAACACCGGGGAGCTGTTTTTT.

The chain combines TRBV4-3 with TRBJ1-1, with D tentatively TRBD1 (5 bases). This CDR3 has 16 amino acids. CDR1 and CDR2 from the germline V gene are LGHNA and YSLEER. V dropped 3 bases and J dropped 5 bases, with 19 bases sitting between them. CDR3 protein: CASSQGLFLGETEAFF. CDR3 in DNA: TGCGCCAGCAGCCAGGGACTATTCCTAGGCGAAACTGAAGCTTTCTTT.

V is TRBV7-8 and J is TRBJ2-7, with 8 nucleotides matching TRBD1. The CDR3 covers 13 residues. J gave up 1 base and V 5 bases, and 1 base lay outside the gene matches. Germline values: CDR1 SGHVS, CDR2 FQNEAQ. CDR3 nucleotides: TGTGCCAGCAGCCGGGACAGGTCCTACGAGCAGTACGTC. It is translated as CASSRDRSYEQYV.

V gene TRBV5-4 combines with J gene TRBJ2-4, with 11 bases that match TRBD2. The CDR3 covers 16 residues. Germline CDR1 is SGHNT and CDR2 is YYREEE (reference sequence). J lost 0 bases, V lost 5 bases, and 4 bases had no gene match. CDR3 DNA sequence: TGTGCCAGCAGTTCCCTAGCGGGGGGAGCCAAAAACATTCAGTACTTC. Translated: CASSSLAGGAKNIQYF. Full variable domain (missing parts from reference TRBV5-4 and TRBJ2-4): ETGVTQSPTHLIKTRGQQVTLRCSSQSGHNTVSWYQQALGQGPQFIFQYYREEENGRGNFPPRFSGLQFPNYSSELNVNALELDDSALYLCASSSLAGGAKNIQYFGAGTRLSVL.

This clone appeared a few times. This chain connects TRBV5-8 to TRBJ1-3, with D uncertain. V was pared by 3 bases and J by 7 bases, with 14 bases between. This CDR3 is built from 14 residues. In germline, CDR1 is SGHTS, CDR2 YDEGEE. The CDR3 protein is CASSWVRGTNTIYF. The DNA for the CDR3 is TGTGCCAGCAGCTGGGTTCGGGGAACGAACACCATATATTTT.

The chain recombines TRBV3-1 (or the pseudogene TRBV3-2) with TRBJ2-1; 8 bases match TRBD2. The ends lost 0 bases at V and 0 bases at J; junction bases unmatched: 7. From germline, CDR1 is LGHDT and CDR2 YNNKEL (reference sequence). The CDR3 is made up of 18 amino acids. The CDR3 coding sequence is TGTGCCAGCAGCCAAGATGGGATAGCGGGGAGCTCCTACAATGAGCAGTTCTTC. It is translated as CASSQDGIAGSSYNEQFF.

The V and J genes are TRBV4-1 and TRBJ2-1; 9 nucleotides line up with TRBD2. Germline CDR1 reads MGHRA; CDR2 reads YSYEKL. The trim removed 4 bases at V and 4 bases at J, leaving 5 bases unmatched. The CDR3 is made up of 15 amino acids. CDR3 bases: TGCGCCAGCAGCCCTTATAGCGGGAGATACAATGAGCAGTTCTTC. It encodes CASSPYSGRYNEQFF.

The chain has TRBV18 and TRBJ1-2, with 12 bases aligning to TRBD1. Germline trimming cut 3 bases from V and 6 bases from J; bases unmatched to any gene: 5. The CDR3 is 15 residues long. CDR1 and CDR2 (germline): KGHSH, LQKENI. The CDR3 bases are TGTGCCAGCTCACCGCAGGGACAGGGGGCGCATGGCTACACCTTC. Translated: CASSPQGQGAHGYTF.

The chain's CDR3 is CASSEASGLSTDTQYF. The CDR3 DNA reads as TGCGCCAGCAGTGAGGCTAGCGGACTAAGCACAGATACGCAGTATTTT. The V and J genes are TRBV10-2 and TRBJ2-3, with 7 bases aligning to TRBD2. The CDR3 extends over 16 amino acids. Germline CDR1 reads WSHSY; CDR2 reads SAAADI. Losses at the gene ends were 2 bases for V and 0 bases for J; bases not matched to a gene: 5.

The rearrangement links TRBV5-1 to TRBJ2-5, with a tentative D call TRBD1 (6 bases). This CDR3 contains 14 residues. V lost 4 bases and J lost 0, with 10 bases in between. The germline V gene has CDR1 SGHRS and CDR2 YFSETQ. Here the CDR3 DNA reads TGCGCCAGCAGCGTAACAGGGTACCAAGAGACCCAGTACTTC. Its translation is CASSVTGYQETQYF.

The genes are TRBV2 and TRBJ1-4, with TRBD1 identical over 7 bases. This CDR3 spans 15 amino acids. Germline-derived CDR1 and CDR2 are SNHLY and FYNNEI. V shed 2 bases and J 3 bases; nucleotides not matched to a gene: 3. The CDR3 bases are TGTGCCAGCAGTGAACAGGGGGGAGCTAATGAAAAACTGTTTTTT. It encodes CASSEQGGANEKLFF.

The chain recombines TRBV5-6 with TRBJ2-7, with unresolved D. Trimming cost V 2 bases and J 0 bases, with 6 bases left between them. The CDR3 length is 13 residues. The V gene's germline CDR1 is SGHDT and CDR2 YYEEEE. The CDR3 nucleotides are TGTGCCAGCAGCTTTGGCCGCTCCTACGAGCAGTACTTC. Protein product: CASSFGRSYEQYF.

V usage is TRBV4-3 and J usage is TRBJ2-2; the D is unclear. CDR1 and CDR2 from the germline V gene are LGHNA and YSLEER. The V end was cut by 0 bases, the J end by 0 bases, with 14 bases between. The CDR3 sequence is 18 residues long. The CDR3 loop is CASSQEMAQFANTGELFF. The DNA of the CDR3 is TGCGCCAGCAGCCAAGAGATGGCACAGTTCGCGAACACCGGGGAGCTGTTTTTT.

The chain couples TRBV2 to TRBJ1-5, with D tentatively TRBD1 (6 bases). Germline V lookup: CDR1 SNHLY, CDR2 FYNNEI. The length of the CDR3 is 15 residues. V was shortened by 7 bases and J by 1 base, with 14 bases between the two germline ends. As DNA, the CDR3 is TGTGCCAGCAATACAGGGTGGGGAAGCAATCAGCCCCAGCATTTT. It yields the protein CASNTGWGSNQPQHF.

This chain uses TRBV28 with TRBJ2-7, with a tentative D call TRBD2 (5 bases). Germline V gene data show CDR1 as MDHEN and CDR2 as SYDVKM. The CDR3 contains 14 residues. Trimming left V 4 bases short and J 5 bases short, with 15 bases between. The CDR3 DNA sequence: TGTGCCAGCAGTTGGATTGGGAGTCCAAACGAGCAGTACTTC. It translates to CASSWIGSPNEQYF. Based on the CDR3 plus reference TRBV28 and TRBJ2-7, the full variable domain is DVKVTQSSRYLVKRTGEKVFLECVQDMDHENMFWYRQDPGLGLRLIYFSYDVKMKEKGDIPEGYSVSREKKERFSLILESASTNQTSMYLCASSWIGSPNEQYFGPGTRLTVT.

This clone was seen once. This sequence joins TRBV5-4 and TRBJ2-3, with unresolved D. Trimming pared 3 bases from V and 0 bases from J, leaving 14 bases between. From germline, CDR1 is SGHNT and CDR2 YYREEE (reference sequence). The CDR3 consists of 16 residues. CDR3 region: CASSSEQRASTDTQYF. The CDR3 bases are TGTGCCAGCAGCTCGGAACAGAGAGCTAGCACAGATACGCAGTATTTT. The whole variable domain, filled in from reference TRBV5-4 and TRBJ2-3, reads ETGVTQSPTHLIKTRGQQVTLRCSSQSGHNTVSWYQQALGQGPQFIFQYYREEENGRGNFPPRFSGLQFPNYSSELNVNALELDDSALYLCASSSEQRASTDTQYFGPGTRLTVL.

The chain is built from TRBV28 and TRBJ1-1, with a weak D call TRBD1 (6 bases). The CDR3 covers 13 residues. Germline V gene sequence: CDR1 MDHEN, CDR2 SYDVKM. With 8 bases removed from V and 1 base from J, the gap between germline ends came to 11 bases. CDR3 amino acids: CASPRQENTEAFF. The CDR3 DNA sequence: TGTGCCAGCCCGCGACAGGAGAACACTGAAGCTTTCTTT.

The chain links TRBV5-1 to TRBJ1-3; 10 bases match TRBD1. CDR3 size: 15 residues. Losses at the gene ends were 6 bases for V and 4 bases for J; bases not matched to a gene: 7. CDR1 SGHRS and CDR2 YFSETQ come from the germline V gene. In DNA, the CDR3 is TGCGCCAGCACTACTGGGACAGGGGAAGGAAACACCATATATTTT. Translating gives CASTTGTGEGNTIYF.

The rearrangement links TRBV5-1 to TRBJ2-5; D ambiguous. The CDR3 sequence is 13 residues long. Trimming removed 4 bases from V and 0 bases from J, with 7 bases in between. CDR1 is SGHRS and CDR2 is YFSETQ in the germline V gene. Here the CDR3 reads CASSLPHQETQYF. CDR3 in DNA: TGCGCCAGCAGCCTACCCCACCAAGAGACCCAGTACTTC.

The gene calls are TRBV7-2 and TRBJ1-3; no clear D gene. Trimming pared 1 base from V and 4 bases from J, leaving 11 bases between. CDR3 length equals 15 residues. Germline V gene lookup returns CDR1 SGHTA and CDR2 FQGNSA. The CDR3 DNA reads TGTGCCAGCAGCTTAGGAGGGATGGGCGGAAACACCATATATTTT. Its translation is CASSLGGMGGNTIYF. Full variable domain (rest looked up from reference TRBV7-2 and TRBJ1-3): GAGVSQSPSNKVTEKGKDVELRCDPISGHTALYWYRQSLGQGLEFLIYFQGNSAPDKSGLPSDRFSAERTGGSVSTLTIQRTQQEDSAVYLCASSLGGMGGNTIYFGEGSWLTVV.

The V and J genes are TRBV10-3 and TRBJ1-1; TRBD1 agrees at 7 bases. The CDR3 length is 14 residues. The germline V gene encodes CDR1 ENHRY and CDR2 SYGVKD. The V segment lost 6 bases and the J segment 3 bases; nucleotides outside the gene matches: 7. The CDR3 is CAISRQGRDTEAFF. The CDR3 nucleotides read TGTGCCATCAGCCGACAGGGTCGGGACACTGAAGCTTTCTTT.

The chain couples TRBV9 to TRBJ1-5; D ambiguous. Germline V gives CDR1 SGDLS, CDR2 YYNGEE. V gave up 4 bases and J gave up 4 bases, with 15 bases separating them. The CDR3 totals 15 residues. The CDR3 sequence is CASSPSPTGNQPQHF. CDR3 in DNA: TGTGCCAGCAGCCCCAGCCCCACGGGGAATCAGCCCCAGCATTTT.

This sequence joins TRBV3-1 (or the pseudogene TRBV3-2) and TRBJ2-2, with D perhaps matching TRBD2 (6 bases). Deletions cut 4 bases from V and 4 bases from J, with 16 bases between. Per the germline V gene, CDR1 is LGHDT and CDR2 is YNNKEL (reference sequence). This CDR3 has 16 amino acids. In nucleotides, the CDR3 is TGTGCCAGCAGCCCGCCGGGACTGGCGATCACCGGGGAGCTGTTTTTT. Protein: CASSPPGLAITGELFF.

Regarding this clone: Other DNA sequences in the same sample also yield this CDR3. This chain links TRBV7-9 with TRBJ2-5; 7 bases fit TRBD2. The CDR3 sequence is 12 residues long. The ends lost 6 bases at V and 2 bases at J; junction bases unmatched: 0. Germline loops: CDR1 SEHNR, CDR2 FQNEAQ (reference sequence). The CDR3: CASRRGQETQYF. DNA for the CDR3: TGTGCCAGCAGGCGGGGGCAAGAGACCCAGTACTTC.

The chain uses TRBV16 and TRBJ1-5, with 7 bases that match TRBD1. Per germline, CDR1 KGHSY and CDR2 FQNENV. The junction had 6 bases not matched to a gene; V was cut back by 4 bases and J by 6 bases. The CDR3 totals 14 residues. This chain's CDR3 is CASSPNRGFQPQHF. CDR3 coding DNA: TGTGCCAGCAGCCCTAACAGGGGCTTTCAGCCCCAGCATTTT.

Of note for this clone: The conserved phenylalanine or tryptophan is not found at the CDR3 terminus, so this likely reflects a read error. It is unclear where the CDR3 begins or ends on the DNA, so no DNA is shown, and the CDR3 is as TCRdb lists it. This chain connects TRBV2 to TRBJ2-4; the table's D call, TRBD2, has no DNA check behind it. The CDR3 length equals 13 residues, ends included. CDR1 is SNHLY, CDR2 FYNNEI, per germline. The CDR3 loop reads CASSVGVGTSVKV.